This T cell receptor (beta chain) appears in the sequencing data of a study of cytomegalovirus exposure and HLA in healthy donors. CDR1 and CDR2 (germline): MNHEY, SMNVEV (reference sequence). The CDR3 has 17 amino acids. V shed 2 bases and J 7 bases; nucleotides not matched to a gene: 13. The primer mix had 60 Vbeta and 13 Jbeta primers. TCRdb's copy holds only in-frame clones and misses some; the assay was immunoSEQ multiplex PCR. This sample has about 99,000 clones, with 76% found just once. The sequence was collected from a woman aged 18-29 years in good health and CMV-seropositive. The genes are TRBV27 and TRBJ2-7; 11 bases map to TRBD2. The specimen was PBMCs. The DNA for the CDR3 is TGTGCCAGCAGTTTAGTGGGGTTAGCGGGAGGGCCTGAGGAGCAGTACTTC. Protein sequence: CASSLVGLAGGPEEQYF.